One sample yielded the 19 T cell receptor beta chains listed below, sequenced in a study of blood T cells in healthy people across ages. A second about 7 to 11 cycle PCR used barcoded and J-beta primers. TCRdb reanalysed the 5' RACE reads using MiXCR and keeps one entry per CDR3 protein. The sample lists about 1,400,000 distinct CDR3 sequences; around 59% were seen once. Specimen: blood. All receptors come from a man between 18 and 29 years old in good health.

The V call is TRBV4-2, the J call TRBJ1-4; weak D call: TRBD1 (6 bases). Germline-derived CDR1 and CDR2 are LGHNA and YNFKEQ. V was pared by 1 base and J by 8 bases, with 14 bases between. CDR3 length: 15 amino acids. CDR3 in DNA: TGTGCCAGCAGCCAAGCCCTGAGGGGGGAAGAAAAACTGTTTTTT. Translated: CASSQALRGEEKLFF.

CDR3 DNA: TGCAGCGTTGAAGACATCTGGGCGACTCAGCCCCAGCATTTT. It encodes CSVEDIWATQPQHF. The V and J genes are TRBV29-1 and TRBJ1-5; D call uncertain. V lost 0 bases and J lost 6, with 12 bases in between. The CDR3 contains 14 residues. Germline V CDR1 and CDR2: SQVTM, ANQGSEA.

The chain joins TRBV12-3 or TRBV12-4 to TRBJ2-2; weak D call: TRBD1 (5 bases). This CDR3 is 14 amino acids long. V lost 7 bases to trimming and J lost 0 bases, with 9 bases between them. In DNA, the CDR3 is TGTGCCAGCAAAGGGGCAACGAACACCGGGGAGCTGTTTTTT. The encoded protein is CASKGATNTGELFF.

This clonotype occurred a few times. The CDR3 DNA follows: TGTGCCAGCGGTCTCGGGAACTCCTACAATGAGCAGTTCTTC. Protein: CASGLGNSYNEQFF. This chain links TRBV6-2 or TRBV6-3 with TRBJ2-1, with D tentatively TRBD2 (5 bases). The V gene's germline CDR1 is MNHEY and CDR2 SVGEGT. This CDR3 is built from 14 residues. Trimming removed 8 bases from V and 0 bases from J, with 11 bases in between.

In this sample, this clonotype turned up a few times. The gene calls are TRBV4-1 and TRBJ2-7; 7 positions agree with TRBD1. J lost 4 bases, V lost 1 base, and 10 bases had no gene match. CDR1 and CDR2 from the germline V gene are MGHRA and YSYEKL. This CDR3 region has 16 residues. CDR3 bases: TGCGCCAGCAGCCAAGGTCCCACAGGGGCGATATACGAGCAGTACTTC. It specifies CASSQGPTGAIYEQYF.

The chain uses TRBV27 and TRBJ2-1; tentatively, D is TRBD2 (5 bases). There are 13 residues in the CDR3. Germline CDR1 MNHEY, CDR2 SMNVEV (reference sequence). The V end lost 6 bases, the J end lost 11 bases, and 17 bases lay between the germline ends. Here the CDR3 DNA reads TGTGCCAGCAGCCCCCTAGCCGGCTACAAGCAGTTCTTC. As protein: CASSPLAGYKQFF.

The chain recombines TRBV20-1 with TRBJ1-1, with 8 bases aligning to TRBD1. Trimming removed 6 bases from V and 5 bases from J; junction bases left unmatched: 8. Germline values: CDR1 DFQATT, CDR2 SNEGSKA (reference sequence). This CDR3 has 13 residues. The CDR3 sequence: CSAETGAVTEAFF. The CDR3, as DNA: TGCAGTGCCGAGACAGGGGCGGTGACTGAAGCTTTCTTT.

The chain employs TRBV30 and TRBJ1-1; D not resolved. Germline assignment: CDR1 GTSNPN and CDR2 SVGIG (reference sequence). V lost 5 bases to trimming and J lost 5 bases, with 12 bases between them. The CDR3 runs to 12 residues. Written as DNA, the CDR3 is TGTGCCTGGGGACCGCCGAGAACTGAAGCTTTCTTT. Amino acids: CAWGPPRTEAFF.

This clonotype was observed a handful of times. The chain carries TRBV29-1 and TRBJ1-2, with 7 bases fitting TRBD1. The CDR3 is 14 amino acids. Germline lookup yields CDR1 SQVTM and CDR2 ANQGSEA. The J segment lost 0 bases and the V segment lost 6 bases, leaving 7 bases of the junction unmatched. The CDR3 sequence is CSVPDRTANYGYTF. As DNA, the CDR3 is TGCAGCGTCCCGGACAGGACGGCTAACTATGGCTACACCTTC.

The chain couples TRBV6-2 or TRBV6-3 to TRBJ2-4; D gene uncertain. Germline V gene sequence: CDR1 MNHEY, CDR2 SVGEGT. The V and J ends lost 8 bases and 5 bases respectively, with 7 bases between them. The length of the CDR3 is 11 residues. The chain's CDR3 is CASALENIQYF. For the CDR3, the DNA is TGTGCCAGCGCCCTGGAAAACATTCAGTACTTC.

Turning to this clonotype: Compared with germline, one end of the junction differs, possibly owing to a read error. The V call is TRBV6-1, the J call TRBJ2-3; D unclear. CDR1 and CDR2 from the germline V gene are MNHNS and SASEGT. CDR3 size: 12 residues. CDR3 sequence: CASREVVDTQYF. CDR3 bases: TGTGCCAGCAGGGAAGTAGTGGATACGCAGTATTTT.

V usage is TRBV20-1 and J usage is TRBJ1-4; unclear D gene. The CDR3 loop spans 14 amino acids. With 5 bases removed from V and 8 bases from J, the gap between germline ends came to 18 bases. Germline loops: CDR1 DFQATT, CDR2 SNEGSKA (reference sequence). CDR3 DNA: TGCAGTGCTGCTACATCCTTCGGGAGGGAAAAACTGTTTTTT. Translation: CSAATSFGREKLFF.

The chain has TRBV6-2 or TRBV6-3 and TRBJ2-1; D not resolved. This CDR3 spans 13 amino acids. Trimming left V 5 bases short and J 6 bases short, with 11 bases between. CDR1 and CDR2 (germline): MNHEY, SVGEGT. Here the CDR3 DNA reads TGTGCCAGCAGTCGTATGGTTTTCAATGAGCAGTTCTTC. Its protein is CASSRMVFNEQFF.

The gene calls are TRBV29-1 and TRBJ2-7, with TRBD1 matching over 9 bases. CDR3 length: 11 residues. V gave up 7 bases and J gave up 6 bases; unmatched junction bases: 4. The germline gives CDR1 SQVTM, CDR2 ANQGSEA. The CDR3 nucleotides are TGCAGCGCAGAACAGGGGGCCGAGCAGTACTTC. This sequence encodes CSAEQGAEQYF.

The rearrangement links TRBV6-6 to TRBJ2-7; D might be TRBD1 (5 bases). Germline lookup yields CDR1 MNHNY and CDR2 SVGAGI (reference sequence). This CDR3 spans 14 amino acids. V lost 7 bases, J lost 5 bases, and 18 bases lay in between. The chain's CDR3 is CASTNTPGYHEQYF. For the CDR3, the DNA is TGTGCCAGCACCAACACTCCAGGGTACCACGAGCAGTACTTC.

The sample holds a few counts of this clonotype. The chain combines TRBV18 with TRBJ2-7; D unresolved. The CDR3 totals 12 residues. CDR1 is KGHSH and CDR2 is LQKENI in the germline V gene. V was shortened by 8 bases and J by 6 bases, with 14 bases between the two germline ends. The CDR3 nucleotides read TGTGCCAGCAGCCCCCCCTCGGGCGAGCAGTACTTC. It codes for CASSPPSGEQYF.

This clonotype was observed a handful of times. This chain links TRBV20-1 with TRBJ1-6; D is perhaps TRBD1 (6 bases). Germline V gene data show CDR1 as DFQATT and CDR2 as SNEGSKA (reference sequence). The CDR3 is 12 amino acids. Trimming shortened V by 8 bases and J by 12 bases, and 17 bases separated the two germline ends. The CDR3 region is CSQWGHEGPLHF. The CDR3 DNA sequence: TGCAGTCAATGGGGACACGAGGGACCCCTCCACTTT.

V and J are TRBV5-1 and TRBJ2-1; 14 bases are shared with TRBD2. Germline assignment: CDR1 SGHRS and CDR2 YFSETQ. The CDR3 totals 17 residues. The J segment lost 7 bases and the V segment lost 0 bases, leaving 6 bases of the junction unmatched. Here the CDR3 reads CASSLGLAGGSGNEQFF. The CDR3 bases are TGCGCCAGCAGCTTGGGACTAGCGGGAGGGAGCGGGAATGAGCAGTTCTTC.

J is TRBJ2-7 and V is TRBV9; 8 bases fit TRBD1. The junction had 5 bases not matched to a gene; V was cut back by 0 bases and J by 3 bases. This CDR3 region has 15 residues. Germline CDR1 and CDR2: SGDLS and YYNGEE. This CDR3 reads CASSVVPDRVYEQYF. The CDR3 bases are TGTGCCAGCAGCGTAGTTCCGGACAGGGTCTACGAGCAGTACTTC.